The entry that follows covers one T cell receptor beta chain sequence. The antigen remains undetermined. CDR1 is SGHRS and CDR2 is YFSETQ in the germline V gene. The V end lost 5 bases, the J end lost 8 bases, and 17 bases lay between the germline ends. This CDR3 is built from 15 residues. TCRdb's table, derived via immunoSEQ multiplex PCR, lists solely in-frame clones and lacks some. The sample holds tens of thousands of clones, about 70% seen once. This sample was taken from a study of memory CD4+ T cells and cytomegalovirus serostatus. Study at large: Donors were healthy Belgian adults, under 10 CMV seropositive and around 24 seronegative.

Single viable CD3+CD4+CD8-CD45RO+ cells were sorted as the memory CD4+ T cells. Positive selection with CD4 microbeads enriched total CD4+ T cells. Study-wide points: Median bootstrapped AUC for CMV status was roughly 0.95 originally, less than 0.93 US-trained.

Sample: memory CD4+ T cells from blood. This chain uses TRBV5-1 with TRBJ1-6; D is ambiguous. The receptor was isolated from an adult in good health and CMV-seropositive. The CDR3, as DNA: TGCGCCAGCAGAACCGGAGACGGTGGGCATTCACCCCTCCACTTT. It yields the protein CASRTGDGGHSPLHF.